Listed below are T cell receptor beta chains from one sample, sequenced in a study of control samples from healthy donors and cancer patients. Assay used: immunoSEQ multiplex PCR; TCRdb lists only in-frame clones, some missing. The sample has 95,000 to 150,000 clones; about 89% are singletons. The sequencing sample was made of blood. All receptors derive from a woman in her late teens or twenties in good health. Each CDR3 is given with its conserved first and last residue.

CDR3 length: 16; V gene: TRBV28; CDR3 protein: CASSLGTTGSDYGYTF
CDR3 length: 16; V gene: TRBV5-3; CDR3 protein: CARSLAWLSGANVLTF
CDR3 length: 15; V gene: TRBV3-1/TRBV3-2; CDR3 protein: CASSQGGWNTDTQYF
CDR3 length: 16; V gene: TRBV7-9; CDR3 protein: CASSAGTAGGREKLFF
CDR3 length: 12; V gene: TRBV2; CDR3 protein: CASRTSGVFQFF
CDR3 length: 16; V gene: TRBV19; CDR3 protein: CVTKWGHLSSGNTIYF
CDR3 length: 14; V gene: TRBV5-1; CDR3 protein: CASKLTDSTDTQYF
CDR3 length: 15; V gene: TRBV18; CDR3 protein: CASSPGTGGGQPQHF
CDR3 length: 15; V gene: TRBV7-9; CDR3 protein: CASSLGPGIGNEQFF
CDR3 length: 17; V gene: TRBV27; CDR3 protein: CASRGGLWDRGPDTQYF
CDR3 length: 15; V gene: TRBV27; CDR3 protein: CASSSRDRVPYEQYF
CDR3 length: 15; V gene: TRBV19; CDR3 protein: CASSTILQGYTEAFF
CDR3 length: 16; V gene: TRBV21-1; CDR3 protein: CASSKAQGPLNTEAFF
CDR3 length: 21; V gene: TRBV28; CDR3 protein: CASSSPRSGVYKISGANVLTF
CDR3 length: 14; V gene: TRBV27; CDR3 protein: CASSPGQLGEKLFF